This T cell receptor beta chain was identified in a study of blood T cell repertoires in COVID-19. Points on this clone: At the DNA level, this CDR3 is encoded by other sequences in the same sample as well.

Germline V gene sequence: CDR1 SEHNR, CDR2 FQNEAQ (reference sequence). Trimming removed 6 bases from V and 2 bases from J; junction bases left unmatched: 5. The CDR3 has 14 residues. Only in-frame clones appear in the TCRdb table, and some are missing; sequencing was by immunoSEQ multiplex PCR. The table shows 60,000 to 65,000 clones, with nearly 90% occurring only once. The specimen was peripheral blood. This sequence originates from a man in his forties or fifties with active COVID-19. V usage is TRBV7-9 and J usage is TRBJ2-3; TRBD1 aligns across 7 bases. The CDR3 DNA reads TGTGCCAGCAGTCTACAGGGGTCCACAGATACGCAGTATTTT. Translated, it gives CASSLQGSTDTQYF.